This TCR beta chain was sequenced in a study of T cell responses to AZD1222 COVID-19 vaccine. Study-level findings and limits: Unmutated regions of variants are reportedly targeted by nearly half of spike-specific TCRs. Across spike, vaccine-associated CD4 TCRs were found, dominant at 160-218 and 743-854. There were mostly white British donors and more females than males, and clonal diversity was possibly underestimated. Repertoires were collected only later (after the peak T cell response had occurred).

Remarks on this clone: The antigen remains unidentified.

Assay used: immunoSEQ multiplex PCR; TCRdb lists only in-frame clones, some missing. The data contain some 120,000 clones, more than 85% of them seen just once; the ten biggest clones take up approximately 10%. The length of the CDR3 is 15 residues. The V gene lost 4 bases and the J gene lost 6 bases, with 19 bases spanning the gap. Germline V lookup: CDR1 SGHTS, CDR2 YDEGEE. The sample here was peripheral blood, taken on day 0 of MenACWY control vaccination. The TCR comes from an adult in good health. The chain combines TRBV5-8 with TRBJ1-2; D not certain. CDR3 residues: CASSPKAPATHGYTF. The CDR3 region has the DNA TGTGCCAGCAGCCCTAAAGCGCCTGCAACCCATGGCTACACCTTC.